The 9 T cell receptor beta chains below were found in one sample sequenced in a study of patients and donors after allogeneic stem cell transplantation. TCRdb itself ran the RT-PCR reads through MiXCR, one entry per CDR3 protein. Of 200,000 to 250,000 distinct CDR3 sequences in the sample, roughly 15% are singletons; the top ten hold about 9.9%. The specimen was blood, either unsorted or a sorted T cell fraction (not recorded which). The receptor set was obtained from a human donor who was either an allogeneic HSCT recipient or a stem cell or donor lymphocyte infusion donor (not recorded which). It is not recorded whose cells these are; they may come from a transplant donor.

V and J are TRBV24-1 and TRBJ1-4; D gene uncertain. CDR1 is KGHDR and CDR2 is SFDVKD in the germline V gene. Between the trimmed V and J ends, which lost 4 bases and 11 bases, there was a span of 16 bases. The CDR3 has 14 amino acids. CDR3 DNA sequence: TGTGCCACCAGTGACTCAGGAAAGCCTTTGAAACTGTTTTTT. It translates to CATSDSGKPLKLFF.

The chain uses TRBV9 and TRBJ2-6, with 7 bases matching TRBD1. The germline CDR1 and CDR2 sequences are SGDLS and YYNGEE. The CDR3 consists of 16 residues. V trimming: 6 bases; J trimming: 1 base; junction bases outside the gene matches: 7. The CDR3 DNA sequence: TGTGCCAGCACGACAGGGCCCTTTTCTGGGGCCAACGTCCTGACTTTC. Translating gives CASTTGPFSGANVLTF.

The CDR3 is CASSGSGGSYNSPLHF. CDR3 in DNA: TGTGCCAGCAGTGGGTCGGGGGGCTCCTATAATTCACCCCTCCACTTT. The V call is TRBV2, the J call TRBJ1-6; tentatively, D is TRBD1 (5 bases). V dropped 4 bases and J dropped 0 bases, with 10 bases sitting between them. CDR3 size: 16 residues. Germline loops: CDR1 SNHLY, CDR2 FYNNEI.

This clonotype was counted between two and nine times. The CDR3 DNA follows: TGTGCCAGCACCTGGGGGTATATGGCTGGAAACACCATATATTTT. Protein product: CASTWGYMAGNTIYF. The chain links TRBV12-3 or TRBV12-4 to TRBJ1-3; perhaps TRBD1 as D (5 bases). Trimming stripped 7 bases from V and 2 bases from J, with 15 bases between. This CDR3 is built from 15 residues.

The gene calls are TRBV19 and TRBJ1-3; possible D gene TRBD1, 5 bases. CDR1 and CDR2 from the germline V gene are LNHDA and SQIVND (reference sequence). V was clipped by 10 bases and J by 4 bases, with 17 bases between them. This CDR3 spans 14 amino acids. The CDR3 DNA reads TGTGCCACCACCGGGGACTTCTTCGGAAACACCATATATTTT. Its protein is CATTGDFFGNTIYF.

In this sample, this clonotype turned up many times. The genes are TRBV7-9 and TRBJ2-7; 8 bases line up with TRBD2. The junction had 8 bases not matched to a gene; V was cut back by 5 bases and J by 2 bases. This CDR3 spans 15 amino acids. The V gene's germline CDR1 is SEHNR and CDR2 FQNEAQ (reference sequence). CDR3 bases: TGTGCCAGCAGCCCCTCGGCGGGGGGCCCCTACGAGCAGTACTTC. As protein: CASSPSAGGPYEQYF. Full variable domain (rest looked up from reference TRBV7-9 and TRBJ2-7): DTGVSQNPRHKITKRGQNVTFRCDPISEHNRLYWYRQTLGQGPEFLTYFQNEAQLEKSRLLSDRFSAERPKGSFSTLEIQRTEQGDSAMYLCASSPSAGGPYEQYFGPGTRLTVT.

Worth noting for this clonotype: A much larger clone lies a single base off, so this may be a read error. V gene TRBV6-4 combines with J gene TRBJ2-2; 7 bases map to TRBD1. After removal of 10 bases from V and 0 bases from J, the junction contained 5 bases not matched to a gene. The CDR3 loop spans 14 amino acids. Germline loops: CDR1 MRHNA, CDR2 SNTAGT. The CDR3 DNA sequence: TGTGCCACCTCCGGGACAGCGAACACCGGGGAGCTGTTTTTT. Translation gives CATSGTANTGELFF.

The chain recombines TRBV20-1 with TRBJ2-5; 7 bases fit TRBD1. The CDR3 contains 13 residues. Germline V gene data show CDR1 as DFQATT and CDR2 as SNEGSKA (reference sequence). J was trimmed by 12 bases and V by 5 bases; bases with no gene match: 15. This CDR3 is CSALDRFAMAKYF. CDR3 sequence (DNA): TGCAGTGCTTTGGACAGGTTTGCCATGGCAAAGTACTTC.

The chain uses TRBV20-1 and TRBJ2-5, with D unresolved. Trimming took off 3 bases at V and 4 bases at J, with 12 bases between the two ends. CDR3 length: 13 residues. CDR1 is DFQATT, CDR2 SNEGSKA, per germline (reference sequence). The CDR3 region has the DNA TGCAGTGCTAGCGGGCCCCCCGGAGAGACCCAGTACTTC. Its translation is CSASGPPGETQYF.